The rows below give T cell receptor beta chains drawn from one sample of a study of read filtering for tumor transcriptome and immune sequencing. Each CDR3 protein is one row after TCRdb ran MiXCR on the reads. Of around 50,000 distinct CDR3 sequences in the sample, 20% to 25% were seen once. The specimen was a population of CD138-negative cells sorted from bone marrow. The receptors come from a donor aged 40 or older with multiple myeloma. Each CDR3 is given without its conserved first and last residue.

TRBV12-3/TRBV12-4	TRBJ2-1	ASNRGTSYNEQF
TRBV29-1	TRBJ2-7	SVQTGEQY
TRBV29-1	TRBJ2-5	SVLRDAEETQY
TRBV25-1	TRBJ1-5	ASRDRENQPQH
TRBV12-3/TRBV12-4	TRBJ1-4	ASRTGEAEKLF
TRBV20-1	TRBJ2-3	SARELSGKADTQY
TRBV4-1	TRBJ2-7	ASSQDRGTVRQY
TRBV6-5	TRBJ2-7	ASSLAGPGYSYEQY
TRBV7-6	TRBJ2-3	ASSLASVDTQY
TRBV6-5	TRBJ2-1	ASSYLGRTEQF
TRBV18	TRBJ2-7	ASSPQEGSYEQY
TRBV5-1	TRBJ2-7	ASSLARRGYEQY
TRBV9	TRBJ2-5	ASSVNQETQY
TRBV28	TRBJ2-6	ASSPMGQLTTGANVLT
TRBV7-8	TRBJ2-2	ASSTRGLLNTGELF
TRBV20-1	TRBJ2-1	SAWRGAGSDNNEQF
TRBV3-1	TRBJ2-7	ASSQAYEQY
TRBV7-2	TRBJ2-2	ASPPEMSGGELF
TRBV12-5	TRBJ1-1	ASGLGGQVNTEAF
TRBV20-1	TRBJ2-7	SASLFRGSTYEQY
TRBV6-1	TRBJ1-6	ASIQENNSPLH
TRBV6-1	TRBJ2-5	ASSTVRQETQN